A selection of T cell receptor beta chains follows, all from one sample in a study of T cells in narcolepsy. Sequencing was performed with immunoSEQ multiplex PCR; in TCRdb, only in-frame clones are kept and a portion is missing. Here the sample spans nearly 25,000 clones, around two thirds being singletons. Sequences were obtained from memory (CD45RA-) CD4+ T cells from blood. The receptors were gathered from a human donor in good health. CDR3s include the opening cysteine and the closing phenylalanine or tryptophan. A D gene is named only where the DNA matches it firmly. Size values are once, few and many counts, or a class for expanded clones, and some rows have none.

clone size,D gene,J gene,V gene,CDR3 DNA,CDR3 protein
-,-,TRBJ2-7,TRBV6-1,TGTGCCAGCAGTGAAACCGCGTGGGGAACCTACGAGCAGTACTTC,CASSETAWGTYEQYF
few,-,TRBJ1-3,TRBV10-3,TGTGCCATCAGTGAGTCGGCTGGAAACACCATATATTTT,CAISESAGNTIYF
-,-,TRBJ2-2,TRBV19,TGTGCCAGTAGTATCCTCGGGGGAACCGGGGAGCTGTTTTTT,CASSILGGTGELFF
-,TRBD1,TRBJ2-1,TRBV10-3,TGTGCCATCAGTGATCTACGTCGGCCAGGGGGCGAGAATGAGCAGTTCTTC,CAISDLRRPGGENEQFF
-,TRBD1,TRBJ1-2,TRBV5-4,TGTGCCAGCAGCCCAGGGGGCGGGAGTACTAGCTATGGCTACACCTTC,CASSPGGGSTSYGYTF
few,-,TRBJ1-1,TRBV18,TGTGCCAGCTCACCTAACGTCGGTAGGAACACTGAAGCTTTCTTT,CASSPNVGRNTEAFF
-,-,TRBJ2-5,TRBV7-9,TGTGCCAGCAGATTTGGCGCGACACAAGAGACCCAGTACTTC,CASRFGATQETQYF
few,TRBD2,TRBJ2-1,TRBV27,TGTGCCAGCAGTCTCGGGACTAGCGGAAACAATGAGCAGTTCTTC,CASSLGTSGNNEQFF
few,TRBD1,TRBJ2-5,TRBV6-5,TGTGCCAGTCGGACAGGGGGAGAGACCCAGTACTTC,CASRTGGETQYF
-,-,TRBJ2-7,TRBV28,TGTGCCAGCCCATTTTATCCCTACGAGCAGTACTTC,CASPFYPYEQYF
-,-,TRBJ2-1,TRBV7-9,TGTGCCAGCAGCCCATATAAGGATGAGCAGTTCTTC,CASSPYKDEQFF
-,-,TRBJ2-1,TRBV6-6,TGTGCCAGCAGTTACTCGCAGCAGGGTAGGAATGAGCAGTTCTTC,CASSYSQQGRNEQFF
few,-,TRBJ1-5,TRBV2,TGTGCCAGCAGTAATTTAGGGGGAGCAACTCAATCAGCCCAGCATTTT,CASSNLGGATQSAQHF
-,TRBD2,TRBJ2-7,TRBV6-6,TGTGCCAGCAGTGCTCCGGGGGGGGCATCCTACGAGCAGTACTTC,CASSAPGGASYEQYF
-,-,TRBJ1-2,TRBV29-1,TGCAGCGTTGAATCACAACCCGGGGCAGGCCACTATGGCTACACCTTC,CSVESQPGAGHYGYTF
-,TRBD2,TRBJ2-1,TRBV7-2,TGTGCCAGCAGCTTCAGGACTAGCGGCTACAATGAGCAGTTCTTC,CASSFRTSGYNEQFF
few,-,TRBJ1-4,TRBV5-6,TGTGCCAGCTTCTCTGCAGGGACAAATGAAAAACTGTTTTTT,CASFSAGTNEKLFF
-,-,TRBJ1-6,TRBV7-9,TGTGCCAGCAGCTTAGGTGCAGGGGTCAATTCACCCCTCCACTTT,CASSLGAGVNSPLHF
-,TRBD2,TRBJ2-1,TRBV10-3,TGTGCCATCAGTGAGAACCTCCGGGCGGGAGGGGAAAATGAGCAGTTCTTC,CAISENLRAGGENEQFF
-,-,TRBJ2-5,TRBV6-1,TGTGCCAGCAGTGTTCAGGGGATAAAGACCCAGTACTTC,CASSVQGIKTQYF
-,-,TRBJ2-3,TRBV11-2,TGTGCCAGCAGCCCCGGTGCAGATACGCAGTATTTT,CASSPGADTQYF
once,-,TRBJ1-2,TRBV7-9,TGTGCCAGCAGCTTAAGCCCAGCCCTAAACTATGGCTACACCTTC,CASSLSPALNYGYTF
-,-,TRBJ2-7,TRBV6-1,TGTGCCAGCCGGCCGGCCGGGCCCTACGAGCAGTACTTC,CASRPAGPYEQYF
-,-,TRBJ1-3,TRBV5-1,TGCGCCAGCAGCTCCGCAGGGGTAGTGTCTGGAAACACCATATATTTT,CASSSAGVVSGNTIYF
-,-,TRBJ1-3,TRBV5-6,TGTGCCAGCAGCTTGGCGAAGTGGGACATCCGTTCTGGAAACACCATATATTTT,CASSLAKWDIRSGNTIYF
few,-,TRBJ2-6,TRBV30,TGTGCCTGGAGTGGGGACTCTGGGGCCAACGTCCTGACTTTC,CAWSGDSGANVLTF
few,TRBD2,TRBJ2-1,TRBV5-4,TGTGCCAGCAGGTCATGGCTGGCGGGAGGGCGGAATGAGCAGTTCTTC,CASRSWLAGGRNEQFF
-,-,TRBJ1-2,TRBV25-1,TGTGCCAGCAGTGCTAGGGTGTACGATGGCTACACCTTC,CASSARVYDGYTF
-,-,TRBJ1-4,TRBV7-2,TGTGCCAGCAGCTTAGAGAGCTCCAATGAAAAACTGTTTTTT,CASSLESSNEKLFF